Below are 20 T cell receptor beta chains sequenced from a single sample in a study of blood T cell repertoires in COVID-19. Here immunoSEQ multiplex PCR was the method, and the copy in TCRdb shows in-frame clones only, minus some. The sample includes about 200,000 clones, roughly nine tenths of them seen just once. Sequencing was done on a sample of PBMCs or T cells enriched from blood (not recorded which). These receptors were taken from a young woman with acute COVID-19.

This clone was found once. The chain joins TRBV7-8 to TRBJ1-2, with 9 bases lining up with TRBD1. The CDR3 loop spans 17 amino acids. From germline, CDR1 is SGHVS and CDR2 FQNEAQ. V trimming: 1 base; J trimming: 6 bases; junction bases outside the gene matches: 12. The CDR3 nucleotides read TGTGCCAGCAGCTTAGTGGGACAGGGCGGGTTGGCGAATGGCTACACCTTC. Its protein is CASSLVGQGGLANGYTF.

V and J are TRBV5-1 and TRBJ1-2; weak D call: TRBD1 (5 bases). Trimming left V 5 bases short and J 0 bases short, with 17 bases between. The CDR3 has 16 amino acids. Germline CDR1 and CDR2: SGHRS and YFSETQ. The CDR3 DNA sequence: TGCGCCAGCAGTCCTTCGACAGTAACCCCTAACTATGGCTACACCTTC. As protein: CASSPSTVTPNYGYTF.

This clone was picked up one time. The CDR3 here is CASSVDPGGTRYNSPLHF. The CDR3 nucleotides are TGTGCCAGCAGCGTAGACCCCGGGGGAACCCGCTATAATTCACCCCTCCACTTT. The chain carries TRBV9 and TRBJ1-6, with D perhaps TRBD1 (5 bases). This CDR3 has 18 amino acids. CDR1 is SGDLS, CDR2 YYNGEE, per germline. V lost 0 bases, J lost 3 bases, and 16 bases lay in between.

The J gene is TRBJ2-1, the V gene TRBV29-1; the match to TRBD2 covers 7 bases. The V gene's germline CDR1 is SQVTM and CDR2 ANQGSEA. The CDR3 loop spans 14 amino acids. Trimming took 4 bases from V and 1 from J; bases not matched to a gene: 4. Here the CDR3 DNA reads TGCAGCGTTGGATTCGGGGGGTCCTACAATGAGCAGTTCTTC. Its protein is CSVGFGGSYNEQFF.

The chain carries TRBV27 and TRBJ1-5; D gene ambiguous. The germline V gene encodes CDR1 MNHEY and CDR2 SMNVEV (reference sequence). With 1 base removed from V and 3 bases from J, the gap between germline ends came to 7 bases. The CDR3 consists of 14 residues. This chain's CDR3 is CASSLYAYNQPQHF. The CDR3, as DNA: TGTGCCAGCAGTTTATATGCCTACAATCAGCCCCAGCATTTT.

The V call is TRBV25-1, the J call TRBJ2-1; a weak D match, TRBD2 (5 bases). The CDR3 runs to 13 residues. Germline assignment: CDR1 MGHDK and CDR2 SYGVNS. V was shortened by 6 bases and J by 6 bases, with 12 bases between the two germline ends. CDR3 nucleotide sequence: TGTGCCAGCAGGGGAGATAATATCAATGAGCAGTTCTTC. Protein sequence: CASRGDNINEQFF.

The chain links TRBV7-2 to TRBJ2-7; TRBD1 matches 10 bases. The germline V gene encodes CDR1 SGHTA and CDR2 FQGNSA. The CDR3 has 17 residues. Trimming removed 5 bases from V and 12 bases from J; junction bases left unmatched: 22. The CDR3 is CASSARLPGQGWSGGYF. For the CDR3, the DNA is TGTGCCAGCAGCGCCCGTTTACCGGGACAGGGGTGGTCGGGGGGGTACTTC.

This clone has a single count. The genes are TRBV27 and TRBJ1-4; D is possibly TRBD1 (5 bases). Trimming pared 1 base from V and 8 bases from J, leaving 14 bases between. The CDR3 runs to 15 residues. Germline-derived CDR1 and CDR2 are MNHEY and SMNVEV (reference sequence). CDR3 sequence reads: CASSLLAGNSEKLFF. DNA of the CDR3: TGTGCCAGCAGTTTATTGGCAGGGAATAGCGAAAAACTGTTTTTT.

This chain connects TRBV5-1 to TRBJ1-5; D uncertain. The CDR3 extends over 13 amino acids. The germline V gene has CDR1 SGHRS and CDR2 YFSETQ. V shed 0 bases and J shed 5 bases, with 6 bases lying between them. CDR3 in amino acids: CASSLAVDQPQHF. For the CDR3, the DNA is TGCGCCAGCAGCTTGGCCGTTGATCAGCCCCAGCATTTT.

This chain uses TRBV12-3 or TRBV12-4 with TRBJ2-7; maybe TRBD1 (6 bases). This CDR3 is built from 12 residues. V gave up 6 bases and J gave up 3 bases, with 9 bases separating them. In DNA form, the CDR3 reads TGTGCCAGCAGCCCAGGGGACTACGAGCAGTACTTC. This sequence encodes CASSPGDYEQYF.

This clone was detected once. This sequence joins TRBV7-3 and TRBJ1-6; no clear D. V was trimmed by 3 bases and J by 6 bases, leaving 12 bases between them. Per germline, CDR1 SGHTA and CDR2 FQGTGA. CDR3 length: 15 residues. The CDR3 is CASSLEVVANSPLHF. CDR3 sequence (DNA): TGTGCCAGCAGCTTGGAGGTAGTGGCTAATTCACCCCTCCACTTT.

This rearrangement joins TRBV6-2 or TRBV6-3 to TRBJ2-7, with 7 positions matching TRBD2. The CDR3 is made up of 16 amino acids. Trimming took 6 bases from V and 2 from J; bases not matched to a gene: 13. Germline values: CDR1 MNHEY, CDR2 SVGEGT. The CDR3 protein is CASSFGTTRIAYEQYF. The CDR3 DNA follows: TGTGCCAGCAGCTTTGGGACTACGAGAATAGCCTACGAGCAGTACTTC.

The rearrangement uses TRBV28 and TRBJ2-1, with D possibly being TRBD2 (7 bases). V lost 5 bases, J lost 10 bases, and 21 bases lay in between. The CDR3 sequence is 15 residues long. Germline V gene data show CDR1 as MDHEN and CDR2 as SYDVKM. In DNA form, the CDR3 reads TGTGCCAGCAGTCCCCCTGGGGGGGGGCCGGGGGAGCAGTTCTTC. Translating it yields CASSPPGGGPGEQFF.

The gene calls are TRBV4-3 and TRBJ2-3; D is possibly TRBD2 (5 bases). The CDR3 has 13 residues. Trimming stripped 1 base from V and 6 bases from J, with 8 bases between. Germline loops: CDR1 LGHNA, CDR2 YSLEER. The CDR3 spells CASSQAAADTQYF. The CDR3 coding sequence is TGCGCCAGCAGCCAAGCAGCGGCCGATACGCAGTATTTT.

V is TRBV10-2 and J is TRBJ2-7; a possible D gene is TRBD1 (5 bases). Germline lookup yields CDR1 WSHSY and CDR2 SAAADI. This CDR3 spans 14 amino acids. Deletions cut 4 bases from V and 2 bases from J, with 12 bases between. CDR3 DNA: TGCGCCAGCAGTGCTTGGGGCGTAGCCTACGAGCAGTACTTC. This codes for CASSAWGVAYEQYF.

The genes are TRBV7-2 and TRBJ2-7; 7 bases agree with TRBD1. The junction had 9 bases not matched to a gene; V was cut back by 5 bases and J by 2 bases. In germline, CDR1 is SGHTA, CDR2 FQGNSA. The CDR3 loop spans 15 amino acids. CDR3 amino acids: CASSLYRDSTYEQYF. For the CDR3, the DNA is TGTGCCAGCAGCCTTTACCGGGACAGCACCTACGAGCAGTACTTC.

The chain is built from TRBV4-2 and TRBJ1-1; no reliable D call. Trimming removed 2 bases from V and 1 base from J, with 8 bases in between. This CDR3 is built from 14 residues. The germline V gene encodes CDR1 LGHNA and CDR2 YNFKEQ. CDR3 in DNA: TGTGCCAGCAGCCAACCAACAGAGAACACTGAAGCTTTCTTT. Protein: CASSQPTENTEAFF.

The rearrangement uses TRBV7-9 and TRBJ1-5, with 7 bases identical to TRBD1. Losses at the gene ends were 1 base for V and 1 base for J; bases not matched to a gene: 4. Germline V gene sequence: CDR1 SEHNR, CDR2 FQNEAQ (reference sequence). The CDR3 contains 16 residues. CDR3 amino acids: CASSLGQGVSNQPQHF. The DNA for the CDR3 is TGTGCCAGCAGCTTAGGCCAGGGGGTAAGCAATCAGCCCCAGCATTTT.

The rearrangement links TRBV5-1 to TRBJ1-1; D uncertain. CDR3 length: 14 residues. Germline V CDR1 and CDR2: SGHRS, YFSETQ. Deletions cut 0 bases from V and 5 bases from J, with 11 bases between. This chain's CDR3 is CASSLGGRNTEAFF. DNA of the CDR3: TGCGCCAGCAGCTTGGGTGGCAGGAATACTGAAGCTTTCTTT. Filled out from reference TRBV5-1 and TRBJ1-1, the complete variable domain reads KAGVTQTPRYLIKTRGQQVTLSCSPISGHRSVSWYQQTPGQGLQFLFEYFSETQRNKGNFPGRFSGRQFSNSRSEMNVSTLELGDSALYLCASSLGGRNTEAFFGQGTRLTVV.

This chain's CDR3 is CASSYMGGRGNEQFF. The CDR3, as DNA: TGTGCCAGCAGTTACATGGGGGGGCGCGGGAATGAGCAGTTCTTC. The rearrangement joins TRBV6-5 to TRBJ2-1; D is perhaps TRBD2 (7 bases). The germline V gene encodes CDR1 MNHEY and CDR2 SVGAGI. V lost 2 bases to trimming and J lost 7 bases, with 15 bases between them. This CDR3 is 15 amino acids long.